Reported below is one T cell receptor beta chain. Its antigen is as yet unknown. This record comes from a study of shared clonotypes between healthy human individuals. Study conclusions and caveats: Non-shared clonotypes were found to have lower generation probabilities than the clonotypes that were shared by all four of the sorted-subset donors.

Assay used: immunoSEQ multiplex PCR; TCRdb lists only in-frame clones, some missing. The profile shows over a million clones, approximately 72% of them singletons. The V and J ends lost 4 bases and 6 bases respectively, with 14 bases between them. The germline V gene encodes CDR1 GTSNPN and CDR2 SVGIG (reference sequence). This CDR3 has 13 residues. This chain links TRBV30 with TRBJ2-3; possible D gene TRBD2, 5 bases. The sample comprised memory CD4+ T cells sorted from blood. Subset indicated: CD45RA-negative fraction. The source is a man between 18 and 29 years old in good health. DNA of the CDR3: TGTGCCTGGACGGCGGGCTCCAAGGATACGCAGTATTTT. This encodes CAWTAGSKDTQYF.